This TCR beta chain appears in the sequencing data of a study of cytomegalovirus exposure and HLA in healthy donors. On this clone itself: The antigen is not known.

Study observations and caveats: Most TCR sequences were seen very rarely across donors, but some public TCRs occurred in many. One variant, a missense change in DCLRE1C, was linked in a later analysis to TCR beta V- and J-gene trimming.

Germline CDR1 is SGHTA and CDR2 is FQGNSA. Trimming left V 5 bases short and J 0 bases short, with 8 bases between. This CDR3 has 14 residues. With 60 Vbeta and 13 Jbeta primers, the PCR was carried out. Some clones are missing from TCRdb's copy, which holds only in-frame ones; the method was immunoSEQ multiplex PCR. The repertoire includes approximately 180,000 clones, roughly three quarters of them detected once, and more than 1.5% sits in the top ten. This TCR was sampled from a woman between 45 and 60 years old in good health and CMV-seronegative. Sequenced: PBMCs. The chain is built from TRBV7-2 and TRBJ1-3, with no clear D. The CDR3 loop is CASSPDISGNTIYF. The CDR3 DNA reads TGTGCCAGCAGCCCCGACATCTCTGGAAACACCATATATTTT.